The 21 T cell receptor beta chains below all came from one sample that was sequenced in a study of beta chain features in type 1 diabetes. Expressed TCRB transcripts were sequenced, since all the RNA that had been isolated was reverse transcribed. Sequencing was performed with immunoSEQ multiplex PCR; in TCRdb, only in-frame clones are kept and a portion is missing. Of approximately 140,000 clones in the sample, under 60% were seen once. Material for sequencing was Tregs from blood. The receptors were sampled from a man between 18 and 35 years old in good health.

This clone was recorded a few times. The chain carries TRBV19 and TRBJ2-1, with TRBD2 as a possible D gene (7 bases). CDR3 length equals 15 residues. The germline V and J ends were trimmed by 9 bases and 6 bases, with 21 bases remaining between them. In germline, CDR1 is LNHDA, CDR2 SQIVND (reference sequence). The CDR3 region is CASTKGGATRNEQFF. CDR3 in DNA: TGTGCCAGCACCAAGGGGGGGGCGACTCGCAATGAGCAGTTCTTC.

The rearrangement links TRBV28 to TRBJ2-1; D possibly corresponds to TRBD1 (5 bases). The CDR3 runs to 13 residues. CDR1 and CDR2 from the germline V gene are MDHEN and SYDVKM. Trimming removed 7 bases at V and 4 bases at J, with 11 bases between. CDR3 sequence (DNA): TGTGCCAGCACAACCCAGGGTTACAATGAGCAGTTCTTC. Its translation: CASTTQGYNEQFF.

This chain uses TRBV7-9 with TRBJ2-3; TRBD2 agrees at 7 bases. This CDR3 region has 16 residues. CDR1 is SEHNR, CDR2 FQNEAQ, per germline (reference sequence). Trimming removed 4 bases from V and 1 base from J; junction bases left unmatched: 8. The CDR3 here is CASSSERGARTDTQYF. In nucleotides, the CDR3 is TGTGCCAGCAGCTCCGAGCGGGGAGCCCGCACAGATACGCAGTATTTT.

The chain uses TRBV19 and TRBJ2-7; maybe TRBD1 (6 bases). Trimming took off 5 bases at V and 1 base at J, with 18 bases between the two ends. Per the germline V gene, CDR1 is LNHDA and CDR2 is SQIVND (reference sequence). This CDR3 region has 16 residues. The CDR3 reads CASSQQDSLASYEQYF. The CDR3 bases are TGTGCCAGTAGTCAACAGGACAGCTTGGCGTCCTACGAGCAGTACTTC.

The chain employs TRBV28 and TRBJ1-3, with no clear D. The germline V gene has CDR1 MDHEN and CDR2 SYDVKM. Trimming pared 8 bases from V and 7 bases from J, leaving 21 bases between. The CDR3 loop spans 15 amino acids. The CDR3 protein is CASHTGGGLRNTIYF. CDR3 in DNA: TGTGCCAGCCATACGGGAGGTGGTTTAAGGAACACCATATATTTT. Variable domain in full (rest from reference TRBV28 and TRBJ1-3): DVKVTQSSRYLVKRTGEKVFLECVQDMDHENMFWYRQDPGLGLRLIYFSYDVKMKEKGDIPEGYSVSREKKERFSLILESASTNQTSMYLCASHTGGGLRNTIYFGEGSWLTVV.

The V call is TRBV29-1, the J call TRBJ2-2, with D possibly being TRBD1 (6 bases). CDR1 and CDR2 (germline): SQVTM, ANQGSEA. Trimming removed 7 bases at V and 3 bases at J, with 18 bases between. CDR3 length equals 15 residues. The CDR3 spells CSALGWGRHTGELFF. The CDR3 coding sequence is TGCAGCGCCCTGGGCTGGGGGCGCCACACCGGGGAGCTGTTTTTT.

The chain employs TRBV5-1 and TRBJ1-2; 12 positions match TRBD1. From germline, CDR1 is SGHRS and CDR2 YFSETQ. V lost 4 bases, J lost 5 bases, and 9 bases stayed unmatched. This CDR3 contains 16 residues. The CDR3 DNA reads TGCGCCAGCAGCCGGACACCGGGACAGGGGGCTTATGGCTACACCTTC. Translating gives CASSRTPGQGAYGYTF.

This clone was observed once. CDR3 DNA: TGTGCCAGCAGCTTAGAGGGGGGCAATCAGCCCCAGCATTTT. It specifies CASSLEGGNQPQHF. The V call is TRBV7-9, the J call TRBJ1-5, with a weak D call TRBD1 (6 bases). CDR3 size: 14 residues. The germline V gene has CDR1 SEHNR and CDR2 FQNEAQ (reference sequence). Trimming took 1 base from V and 2 from J, leaving 6 bases between them.

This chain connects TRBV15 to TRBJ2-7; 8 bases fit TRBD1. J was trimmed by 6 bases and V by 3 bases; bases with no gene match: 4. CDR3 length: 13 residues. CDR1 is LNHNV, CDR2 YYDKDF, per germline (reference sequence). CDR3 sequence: CATSSFRGLEQYF. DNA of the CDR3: TGTGCCACCAGCAGCTTCAGGGGGCTCGAGCAGTACTTC.

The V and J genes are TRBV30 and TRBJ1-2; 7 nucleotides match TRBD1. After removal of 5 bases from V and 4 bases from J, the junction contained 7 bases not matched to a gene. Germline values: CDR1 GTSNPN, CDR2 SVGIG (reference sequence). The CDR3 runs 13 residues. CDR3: CAWAMRQGYGYTF. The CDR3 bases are TGTGCCTGGGCCATGAGACAGGGCTATGGCTACACCTTC.

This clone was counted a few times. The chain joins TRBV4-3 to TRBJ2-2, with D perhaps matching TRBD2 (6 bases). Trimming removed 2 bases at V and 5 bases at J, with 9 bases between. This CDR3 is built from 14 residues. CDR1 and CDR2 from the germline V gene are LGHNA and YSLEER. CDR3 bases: TGCGCCAGCAGCCAACTGGGGGGAACCGGGGAGCTGTTTTTT. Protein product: CASSQLGGTGELFF.

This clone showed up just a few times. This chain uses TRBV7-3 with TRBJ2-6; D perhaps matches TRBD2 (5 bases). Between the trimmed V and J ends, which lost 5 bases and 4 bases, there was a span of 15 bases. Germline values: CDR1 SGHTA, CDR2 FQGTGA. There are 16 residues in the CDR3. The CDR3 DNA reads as TGTGCCAGCAGCCAACTCGGGGTTTACGGGGCCAACGTCCTGACTTTC. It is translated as CASSQLGVYGANVLTF.

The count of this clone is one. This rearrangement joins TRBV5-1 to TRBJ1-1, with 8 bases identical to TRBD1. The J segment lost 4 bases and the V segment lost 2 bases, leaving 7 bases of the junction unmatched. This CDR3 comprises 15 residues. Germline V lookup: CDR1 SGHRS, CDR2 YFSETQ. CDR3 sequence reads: CASSLPGGAGTEAFF. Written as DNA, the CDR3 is TGCGCCAGCAGCTTACCAGGGGGCGCGGGCACTGAAGCTTTCTTT.

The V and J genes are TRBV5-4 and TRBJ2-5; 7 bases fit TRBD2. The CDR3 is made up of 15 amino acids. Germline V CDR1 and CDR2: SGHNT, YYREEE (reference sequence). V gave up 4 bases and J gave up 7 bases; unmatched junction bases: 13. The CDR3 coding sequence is TGTGCCAGCAGCATGCCGGGGAGGGACGGCGGGACCCAGTACTTC. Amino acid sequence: CASSMPGRDGGTQYF.

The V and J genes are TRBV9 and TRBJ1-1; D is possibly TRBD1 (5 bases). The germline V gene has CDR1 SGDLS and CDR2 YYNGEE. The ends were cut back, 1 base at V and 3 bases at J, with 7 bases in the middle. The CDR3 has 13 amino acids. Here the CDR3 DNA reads TGTGCCAGCAGCGTACAAGGGGACACTGAAGCTTTCTTT. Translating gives CASSVQGDTEAFF.

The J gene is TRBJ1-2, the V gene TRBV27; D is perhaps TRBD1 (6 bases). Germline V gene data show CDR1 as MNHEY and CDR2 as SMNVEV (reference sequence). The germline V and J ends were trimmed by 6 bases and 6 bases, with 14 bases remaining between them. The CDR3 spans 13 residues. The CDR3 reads CASRQTGFHGYTF. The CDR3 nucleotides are TGTGCCAGCAGACAAACAGGGTTTCATGGCTACACCTTC.

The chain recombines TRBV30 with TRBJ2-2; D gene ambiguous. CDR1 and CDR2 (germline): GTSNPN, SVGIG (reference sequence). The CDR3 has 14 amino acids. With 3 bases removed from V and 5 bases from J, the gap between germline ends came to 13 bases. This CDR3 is CAWSMAGITGELFF. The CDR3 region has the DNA TGTGCCTGGAGCATGGCAGGCATTACCGGGGAGCTGTTTTTT.

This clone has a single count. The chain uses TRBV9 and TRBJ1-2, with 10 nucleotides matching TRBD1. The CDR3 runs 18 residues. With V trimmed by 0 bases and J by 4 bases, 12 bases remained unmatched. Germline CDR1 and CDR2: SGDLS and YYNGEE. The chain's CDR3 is CASSVDPTGGQRPYGYTF. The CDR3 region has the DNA TGTGCCAGCAGCGTAGATCCGACAGGGGGCCAGAGACCCTATGGCTACACCTTC. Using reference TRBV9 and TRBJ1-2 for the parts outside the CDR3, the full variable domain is DSGVTQTPKHLITATGQRVTLRCSPRSGDLSVYWYQQSLDQGLQFLIQYYNGEERAKGNILERFSAQQFPDLHSELNLSSLELGDSALYFCASSVDPTGGQRPYGYTFGSGTRLTVV.

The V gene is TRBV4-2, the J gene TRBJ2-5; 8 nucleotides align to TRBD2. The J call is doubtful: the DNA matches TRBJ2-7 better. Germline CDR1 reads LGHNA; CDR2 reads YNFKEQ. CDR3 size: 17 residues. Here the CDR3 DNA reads TGTGCCAGCAGCCAAGTTACTAGCGGCCTCACTGGGTACGAGCAGTACTTC. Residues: CASSQVTSGLTGYEQYF.

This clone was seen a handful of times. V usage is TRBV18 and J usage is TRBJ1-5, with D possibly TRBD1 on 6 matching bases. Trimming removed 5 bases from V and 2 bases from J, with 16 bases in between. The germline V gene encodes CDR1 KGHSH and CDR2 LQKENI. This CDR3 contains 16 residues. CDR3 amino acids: CASSIAGGAGNQPQHF. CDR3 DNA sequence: TGTGCCAGCTCAATCGCGGGGGGGGCGGGCAATCAGCCCCAGCATTTT.

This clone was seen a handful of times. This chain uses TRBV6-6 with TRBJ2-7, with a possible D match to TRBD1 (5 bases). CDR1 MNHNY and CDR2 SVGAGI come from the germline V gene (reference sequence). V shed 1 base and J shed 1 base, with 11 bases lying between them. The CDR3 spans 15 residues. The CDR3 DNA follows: TGTGCCAGCAGTTACTTGGTGGGGCAGTCCTACGAGCAGTACTTC. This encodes CASSYLVGQSYEQYF.